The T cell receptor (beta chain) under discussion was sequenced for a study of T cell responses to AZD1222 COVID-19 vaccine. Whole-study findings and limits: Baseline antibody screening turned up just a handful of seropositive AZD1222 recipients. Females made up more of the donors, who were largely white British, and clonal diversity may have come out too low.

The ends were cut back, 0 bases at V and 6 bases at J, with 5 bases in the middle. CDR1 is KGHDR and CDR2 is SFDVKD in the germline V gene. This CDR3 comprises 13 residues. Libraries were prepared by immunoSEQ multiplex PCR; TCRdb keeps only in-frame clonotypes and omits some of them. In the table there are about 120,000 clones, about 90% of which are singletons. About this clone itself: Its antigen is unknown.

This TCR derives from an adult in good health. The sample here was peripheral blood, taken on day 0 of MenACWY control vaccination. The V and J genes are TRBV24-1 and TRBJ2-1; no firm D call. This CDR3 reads CATSDLPVNEQFF. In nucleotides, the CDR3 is TGTGCCACCAGTGATTTGCCGGTCAATGAGCAGTTCTTC.